This T cell receptor (beta chain) was sequenced for a study of blood T cell repertoires in COVID-19 (TCRdb year 2020). At the level of the whole study: Collaborator samples came from the United States, Italy and Spain and covered acute and convalescent phases of COVID-19. The repertoires were made available in a free public database intended to serve as a resource for research on the immune response to SARS-CoV-2. The dataset comprised deeply sampled blood TCRbeta repertoires from subjects exposed to, actively infected with, or recovered from COVID-19. HLA class I and class II types, where available, came from metadata supplied by the sample provider rather than from assay-based typing. Samples came from the ongoing ImmuneRACE study (first 160 participants) plus 1,254 subjects from 6 global collaborators. The prospective study material was composed of cDNA or gDNA derived from T cells, B-cell-depleted T cells, or PBMCs. The sample metadata nearly always contained a de-identified subject ID, COVID-19 status, age in years and sex. What the research found in general, with its limitations: Clinical and demographic metadata were provided uncurated, with the amount varying by source and participant.

TCRbeta CDR3 regions were amplified from genomic DNA using the immunoSEQ Assay, a bias-controlled multiplex PCR. In the paper's pipeline: Nucleated cell counts per sample were estimated from amplification of reference gene primers within the assay. Sequence reads were collapsed and filtered to measure the absolute abundance of every unique TCRbeta CDR3 rearrangement. For each sample, productive Simpson clonality was calculated as the square root of Simpson's diversity index over productive rearrangements. TCRdb mirrors the immuneACCESS table, restricted to in-frame sequences. Some clones are absent from its copies; in checked studies, under half trace to an unresolved V gene, and the reason for the others is unknown. That table is the source of V, J and clone size, and D and trimming were worked out from the DNA. Here the sample has 190,000 or so clones; about 87% occur a single time. Together, the top ten hold less than 1.5% of the sample.

Comments on this clone: The clone's antigen remains unknown. Base qualities are not recorded, but no much larger clone differs from it by a single base.

Taken from cysteine to phenylalanine, the CDR3 has 15 residues. Only the CDR3 region is kept as DNA, spanning 45 bases read in frame from base 1. The junction carries 18 bases between V and J, which are trimmed by 5 bases and 5 bases respectively. From a lookup of the germline V gene (reference sequence), CDR1 and CDR2 are LNHDA and SQIVND. Participants in the prospective study were enrolled through a virtual design, were aged roughly 18 to 100 years, and lived in 24 United States geographic areas. In the prospective study, participants were assigned to cohorts based on the clinical history participants reported in a screening survey and a study questionnaire. ImmuneRACE Cohort 3 recovered participants were defined by two consecutive negative NP/OP PCR tests, healthcare professional clearance, or symptom resolution. In the prospective study, whole blood, serum and a nasopharyngeal or oropharyngeal swab were collected from each participant by mobile phlebotomists. Prospective study participants could optionally give additional blood draws and questionnaires over an approximately two-month period. Blood samples from the prospective study were shipped frozen or at room temperature prior to DNA extraction.

The chain was built from TRBV19 and TRBJ1-1; perhaps TRBD1 is the D gene, with 6 bases matching. The specimen was PBMCs or T cells enriched from blood (not recorded which). This receptor was taken from a man aged 25-45 years who had recovered from COVID-19. The CDR3 here reads CASSPGWGGRTEAFF. The nucleotide sequence reads TGTGCCAGTAGTCCGGGATGGGGGGGCAGAACTGAAGCTTTCTTT.